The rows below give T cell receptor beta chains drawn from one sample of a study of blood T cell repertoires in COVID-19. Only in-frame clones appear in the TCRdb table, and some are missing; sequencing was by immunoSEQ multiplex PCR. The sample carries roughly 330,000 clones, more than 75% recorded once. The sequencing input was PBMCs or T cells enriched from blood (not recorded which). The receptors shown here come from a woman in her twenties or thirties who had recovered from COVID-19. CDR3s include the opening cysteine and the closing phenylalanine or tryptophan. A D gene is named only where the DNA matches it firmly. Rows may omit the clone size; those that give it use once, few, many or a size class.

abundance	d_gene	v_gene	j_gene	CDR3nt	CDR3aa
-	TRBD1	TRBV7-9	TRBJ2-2	TGTGCCAGCAGCCCCAGACAGGGAAGGTTCACCGGGGAGCTGTTTTTT	CASSPRQGRFTGELFF
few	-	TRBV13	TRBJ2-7	TGTGCCAGCAGTTTCCAGACAGTCTCCTACGAGCAGTACTTC	CASSFQTVSYEQYF
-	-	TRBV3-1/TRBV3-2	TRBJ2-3	TGTGCCACCAACCCAGGGGTTGGTACAGATACGCAGTATTTT	CATNPGVGTDTQYF
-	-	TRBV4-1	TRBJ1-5	TGCGCCAGCAGCCAAGCGGGCAGGGGCCGAAGCAATCAGCCCCAGCATTTT	CASSQAGRGRSNQPQHF
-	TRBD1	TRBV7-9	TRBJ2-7	TGTGCCAGCAGCTCCCCCGGGACAGGGGTATACGAGCAGTACTTC	CASSSPGTGVYEQYF
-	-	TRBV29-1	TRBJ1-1	TGCAGCGCTGCTCTTAACATGAACACTGAAGCTTTCTTT	CSAALNMNTEAFF
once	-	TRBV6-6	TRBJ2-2	TGTGCCAGCAGTTTCTTCGGGTCGAGGGGGGAGCTGTTTTTT	CASSFFGSRGELFF
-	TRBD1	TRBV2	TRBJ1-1	TGTGCCAGCAGTACCCGACAGGGGGGCATGAACACTGAAGCTTTCTTT	CASSTRQGGMNTEAFF
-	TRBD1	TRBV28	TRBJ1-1	TGTGCCAGTCAACAGGGGATTCCGAACACTGAAGCTTTCTTT	CASQQGIPNTEAFF
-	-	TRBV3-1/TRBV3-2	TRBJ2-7	TGTGCCAGCAGCCAAGTCCCTGAGGGCGAGCAGTACTTC	CASSQVPEGEQYF
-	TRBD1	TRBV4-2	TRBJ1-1	TGTGCCAGCAGCCCCCGGGACAGTATCTTTGAAGCTTTCTTT	CASSPRDSIFEAFF
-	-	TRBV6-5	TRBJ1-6	TGTGCCAGCAGTACGGACAGAGAAAATTCACCCCTCCACTTT	CASSTDRENSPLHF
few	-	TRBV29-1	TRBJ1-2	TGCAGCGCCGCCACTCCAACAGGGAGCGGTGGCTATGGCTACACCTTC	CSAATPTGSGGYGYTF
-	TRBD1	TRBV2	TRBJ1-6	TGTGCCAGCAGGGGCGGGACAGGTGATTCACCCCTCCACTTT	CASRGGTGDSPLHF
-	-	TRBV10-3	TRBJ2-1	TGTGCCATCAAGCCGGGGGGCGGGTACAATGAGCAGTTCTTC	CAIKPGGGYNEQFF
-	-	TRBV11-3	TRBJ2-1	TGTGCCAGCAGCTTAGTAGGGGCCCCCTACAATGAGCAGTTCTTC	CASSLVGAPYNEQFF
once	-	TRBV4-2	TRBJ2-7	TGTGCCAGCAGCCAAGAAATCTTCCACGAGCAGTACTTC	CASSQEIFHEQYF
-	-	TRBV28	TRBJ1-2	TGTGCCACCCCATTGACTGGGAGGCGGGGCTACACCTTC	CATPLTGRRGYTF
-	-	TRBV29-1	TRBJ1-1	TGCAGCGTTGAAGTGACAGCCAACACTGAAGCTTTCTTT	CSVEVTANTEAFF
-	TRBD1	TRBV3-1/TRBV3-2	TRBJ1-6	TGTGCCAGCAGCCAGGGACAGGGGGATGCCTTCCTCCACTTT	CASSQGQGDAFLHF
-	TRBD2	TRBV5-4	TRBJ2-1	TGTGCCAGCAGCTCCGGCGGGGGATATATAAATGAGCAGTTCTTC	CASSSGGGYINEQFF
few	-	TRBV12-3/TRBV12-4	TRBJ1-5	TGTGCCAGCACCCGGGACATAACTCAGCCCCAGCATTTT	CASTRDITQPQHF
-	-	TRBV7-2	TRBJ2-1	TGTGCCAGCAGCTTTTGGCGGGGATACTACAATGAGCAGTTCTTC	CASSFWRGYYNEQFF
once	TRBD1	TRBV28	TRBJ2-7	TGTGCCAGCAGCCGGCTACAGGGGATCTACTACGAGCAGTACTTC	CASSRLQGIYYEQYF
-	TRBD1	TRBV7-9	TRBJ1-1	TGTGCCAGCAGCGAGGGACAGCACACTGAAGCTTTCTTT	CASSEGQHTEAFF
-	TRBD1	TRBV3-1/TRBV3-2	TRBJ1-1	TGTGCCAGCAGCCAAGACCTCCTGGACAGGGACACTGAAGCTTTCTTT	CASSQDLLDRDTEAFF
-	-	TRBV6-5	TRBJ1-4	TGTGCCAGCAGTTACCTACATACGGGGGTTGGGGAAAAACTGTTTTTT	CASSYLHTGVGEKLFF
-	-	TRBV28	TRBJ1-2	TGTGCCAGCACCACCATCGCAGGGGACAAAATCAACTATGGCTACACCTTC	CASTTIAGDKINYGYTF
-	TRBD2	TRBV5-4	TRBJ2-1	TGTGCCAGCAGATCACCTAGCGGGGACAATGAGCAGTTCTTC	CASRSPSGDNEQFF
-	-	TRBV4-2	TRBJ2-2	TGTGCCAGCAAGGGGGCCGGGGAGCTGTTTTTT	CASKGAGELFF
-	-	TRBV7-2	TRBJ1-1	TGTGCCAGCAGCTTAGGTCCGGGGAGGAACTCTGAAGCTTTCTTT	CASSLGPGRNSEAFF
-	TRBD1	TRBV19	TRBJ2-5	TGTGCCAGTAGTAGCCCGGGACAGGAGACCCAGTACTTC	CASSSPGQETQYF
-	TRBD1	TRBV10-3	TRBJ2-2	TGTGCCAGCTTAAGGGGGCGGACCGGGGAGCTGTTTTTT	CASLRGRTGELFF
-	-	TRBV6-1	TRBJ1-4	TGTGCCAGCAGTGATTATGTAAAACTGTTTTTT	CASSDYVKLFF
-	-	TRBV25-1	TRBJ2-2	TGTGCCAGCGTTTCCGACACCGGGGAGCTGTTTTTT	CASVSDTGELFF
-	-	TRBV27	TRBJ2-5	TGTGCCAGCAGTAGCGACCGGTTTCGGGAGACCCAGTACTTC	CASSSDRFRETQYF
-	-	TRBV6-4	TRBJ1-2	TGTGCCAGCAGTGACCCCCCGGTAGACTATGGCTACACCTTC	CASSDPPVDYGYTF
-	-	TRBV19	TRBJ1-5	TGTGCCAGTAGGGGAGCAGCGCTTTATAGCAATCAGCCCCAGCATTTT	CASRGAALYSNQPQHF
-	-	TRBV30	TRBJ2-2	TGTGCCTGGATTGAGCTCCAAATCCCCTCGGGCGGGGAGCTGTTTTTT	CAWIELQIPSGGELFF
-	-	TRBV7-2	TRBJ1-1	TGTGCCAGCAGCTTACAAGTCCGGGCTGAAGCTTTCTTT	CASSLQVRAEAFF
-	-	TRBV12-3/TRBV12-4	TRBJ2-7	TGTGCCAGCAGCCCCCCCGGGAACTACGAGCAGTACTTC	CASSPPGNYEQYF
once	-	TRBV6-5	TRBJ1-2	TGTGCCAGCACCGACCCGGCAGGGAACTATGGCTACACCTTC	CASTDPAGNYGYTF
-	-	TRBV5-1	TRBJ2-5	TGCGCCAGCAGCCTCTCCGGGACACCGTTAGGAGAGACCCAGTACTTC	CASSLSGTPLGETQYF
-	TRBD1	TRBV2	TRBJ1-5	TGTGCCAGCGCCTACGGTAGGCAGGGGGCTCAGCCCCAGCATTTT	CASAYGRQGAQPQHF
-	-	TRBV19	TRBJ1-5	TGTGCCAGTAGTTTAACAGACAATCAGCCCCAGCATTTT	CASSLTDNQPQHF
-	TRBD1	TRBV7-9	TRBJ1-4	TGTGCCAGCAGTTCCCGGGACAGGGGGCGCATAAGGAATGAAAAACTGTTTTTT	CASSSRDRGRIRNEKLFF
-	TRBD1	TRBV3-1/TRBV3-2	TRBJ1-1	TGTGCCAGCAGCCACGCTACAGGGGCCGGTGGGTACACTGAAGCTTTCTTT	CASSHATGAGGYTEAFF
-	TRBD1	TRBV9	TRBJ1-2	TGTGCCAGCAGCTCCAGAACCTCAGGGGGTCATGGCTACACCTTC	CASSSRTSGGHGYTF
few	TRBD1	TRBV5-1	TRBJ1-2	TGCGCCAGCAGCTTGTGGGGGGCCCCGACAGGGCGAGGGGTCTATGGCTACACCTTC	CASSLWGAPTGRGVYGYTF
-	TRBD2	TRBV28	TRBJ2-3	TGTGCCAGTAAAGCGGGGGGGCTCCAGATTACAGATACGCAGTATTTT	CASKAGGLQITDTQYF
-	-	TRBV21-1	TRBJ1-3	TGTGCCAGCAGCAAAAGGAGGGCCTCTGGAAACACCATATATTTT	CASSKRRASGNTIYF
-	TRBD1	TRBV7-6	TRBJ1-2	TGTGCCAGCAGCTCCCATCTTGACAGGGTGAGGGGCTACACCTTC	CASSSHLDRVRGYTF